One and the same sample provided the 29 T cell receptor beta chains below, sequenced in a study of T cell responses to AZD1222 COVID-19 vaccine. Profiled with immunoSEQ multiplex PCR; TCRdb holds only in-frame clones, not every one. The sample carries about 92,000 clones, about nine tenths recorded once. Sequencing was performed on peripheral blood, taken on day 0 of AZD1222 vaccination. Receptors were obtained from an adult in good health.

The chain links TRBV30 to TRBJ2-3; D remains unclear. CDR1 GTSNPN and CDR2 SVGIG come from the germline V gene (reference sequence). Trimming took off 2 bases at V and 3 bases at J, with 6 bases between the two ends. The CDR3 is 12 amino acids. This CDR3 reads CAWSIATDTQYF. DNA for the CDR3: TGTGCCTGGAGTATAGCAACAGATACGCAGTATTTT.

The V gene is TRBV20-1, the J gene TRBJ2-1, with 7 bases that match TRBD1. The junction had 10 bases not matched to a gene; V was cut back by 5 bases and J by 15 bases. Germline-derived CDR1 and CDR2 are DFQATT and SNEGSKA (reference sequence). The CDR3 contains 11 residues. CDR3 loop: CSASRQGTPFF. The CDR3 DNA reads as TGCAGTGCTTCAAGACAGGGAACACCGTTCTTC.

The DNA of the CDR3 is TGTGCCAGCAGCTCCCAGGGTAAAGGGCAGCCCCAGCATTTT. It is translated as CASSSQGKGQPQHF. The genes are TRBV6-5 and TRBJ1-5; TRBD1 is a possible D gene (5 bases). V lost 6 bases and J lost 7, with 16 bases in between. The CDR3 runs to 14 residues. The germline V gene has CDR1 MNHEY and CDR2 SVGAGI.

The J gene is TRBJ2-1, the V gene TRBV7-8, with D perhaps TRBD2 (5 bases). V was shortened by 5 bases and J by 4 bases, with 21 bases between the two germline ends. The CDR3 runs to 17 residues. Germline loops: CDR1 SGHVS, CDR2 FQNEAQ. The CDR3 is CASSPLRVRASYNEQFF. The CDR3, as DNA: TGTGCCAGCAGCCCGCTGCGGGTGAGGGCTTCTTACAATGAGCAGTTCTTC.

The chain links TRBV19 to TRBJ1-1; no firm D call. Germline V gene lookup returns CDR1 LNHDA and CDR2 SQIVND (reference sequence). The V end lost 5 bases, the J end lost 3 bases, and 10 bases lay between the germline ends. There are 13 residues in the CDR3. The CDR3 is CASSLDGDTEAFF. The CDR3 bases are TGTGCCAGTAGTTTGGACGGCGACACTGAAGCTTTCTTT.

The rearrangement joins TRBV10-3 to TRBJ1-1, with 10 bases matching TRBD1. Per the germline V gene, CDR1 is ENHRY and CDR2 is SYGVKD. The CDR3 runs to 17 residues. V dropped 6 bases and J dropped 2; count of bases not matched to a gene: 12. The chain's CDR3 is CAISSGVGTGANTEAFF. CDR3 DNA: TGTGCCATCAGCTCCGGGGTGGGGACAGGGGCCAACACTGAAGCTTTCTTT.

The J gene is TRBJ1-1, the V gene TRBV6-1; tentatively, D is TRBD1 (5 bases). Germline CDR1 is MNHNS and CDR2 is SASEGT. This CDR3 region has 14 residues. V was shortened by 2 bases and J by 5 bases, with 12 bases between the two germline ends. The CDR3 protein is CASSERAGGTEAFF. For the CDR3, the DNA is TGTGCCAGCAGTGAAAGGGCTGGGGGTACTGAAGCTTTCTTT.

The chain uses TRBV11-2 and TRBJ2-7; D might be TRBD2 (5 bases). CDR1 and CDR2 (germline): SGHAT, FQNNGV. V gave up 7 bases and J gave up 7 bases, with 17 bases separating them. The CDR3 totals 13 residues. DNA of the CDR3: TGTGCCAGCACCCCTCGAGGGTTGGGGGAGCAGTACTTC. Its protein product is CASTPRGLGEQYF.

Notes on this clone: Other DNA sequences in this sample translate to the same CDR3. The rearrangement joins TRBV6-6 to TRBJ2-7; no firm D call. The V and J ends lost 2 bases and 4 bases respectively, with 6 bases between them. Per the germline V gene, CDR1 is MNHNY and CDR2 is SVGAGI (reference sequence). This CDR3 has 12 residues. CDR3 residues: CASSYGPYEQYF. The CDR3 DNA sequence: TGTGCCAGCAGTTACGGACCATACGAGCAGTACTTC.

This clone occurred a few times. This chain joins TRBV28 and TRBJ1-6, with TRBD1 matching 10 bases. The V segment lost 4 bases and the J segment 7 bases; nucleotides outside the gene matches: 7. The CDR3 runs 16 residues. Germline assignment: CDR1 MDHEN and CDR2 SYDVKM. The CDR3 nucleotides are TGTGCCAGCAGTTCCCCCGGGACAGGGGTCAATTCACCCCTCCACTTT. Protein product: CASSSPGTGVNSPLHF.

The chain uses TRBV20-1 and TRBJ1-2, with D maybe TRBD1 (5 bases). This CDR3 is 11 amino acids long. CDR1 and CDR2 (germline): DFQATT, SNEGSKA (reference sequence). V lost 0 bases to trimming and J lost 8 bases, with 7 bases between them. CDR3 amino acids: CSAREGVGYTF. Written as DNA, the CDR3 is TGCAGTGCTAGAGAAGGGGTGGGCTACACCTTC.

This clone was recorded only once. This chain links TRBV6-1 with TRBJ1-6, with D perhaps TRBD1 (6 bases). Between the trimmed V and J ends, which lost 4 bases and 5 bases, there was a span of 15 bases. Germline V gives CDR1 MNHNS, CDR2 SASEGT. The CDR3 runs 16 residues. CDR3 sequence (DNA): TGTGCCAGCAGTGGACGGACAGCTGCAAATAATTCACCCCTCCACTTT. Amino acids: CASSGRTAANNSPLHF.

This rearrangement joins TRBV7-8 to TRBJ1-1; D not resolved. CDR1 and CDR2 from the germline V gene are SGHVS and FQNEAQ. CDR3 size: 14 residues. V was cut by 5 bases and J by 3 bases, with 13 bases left in between. The CDR3 sequence: CASSTTGGDTEAFF. CDR3 DNA sequence: TGTGCCAGCAGCACGACCGGTGGGGACACTGAAGCTTTCTTT.

The V call is TRBV5-1, the J call TRBJ2-6, with no clear D. Per germline, CDR1 SGHRS and CDR2 YFSETQ. V was cut by 0 bases and J by 2 bases, with 6 bases left in between. The CDR3 consists of 15 residues. CDR3 coding DNA: TGCGCCAGCAGCTTGGAACAAACTGGGGCCAACGTCCTGACTTTC. It codes for CASSLEQTGANVLTF.

The chain links TRBV3-1 (or the pseudogene TRBV3-2) to TRBJ2-1; 11 bases agree with TRBD2. The CDR3 length is 18 residues. Germline V gene lookup returns CDR1 LGHDT and CDR2 YNNKEL (reference sequence). V trimming: 0 bases; J trimming: 5 bases; junction bases outside the gene matches: 9. The CDR3 loop reads CASSQDLASGGSNNEQFF. CDR3 sequence (DNA): TGTGCCAGCAGCCAAGATCTTGCTAGCGGGGGGTCAAACAATGAGCAGTTCTTC.

This clone was counted once. The V gene is TRBV9, the J gene TRBJ2-5, with 12 bases matching TRBD2. The CDR3 consists of 18 residues. The germline V gene has CDR1 SGDLS and CDR2 YYNGEE. Unmatched junction bases numbered 8, after V lost 0 bases and J lost 2 bases. Here the CDR3 DNA reads TGTGCCAGCAGCGTAGGGACTAGCGGGACAAAGGGGCAAGAGACCCAGTACTTC. Its translation: CASSVGTSGTKGQETQYF.

The rearrangement uses TRBV3-1 (or the pseudogene TRBV3-2) and TRBJ1-5; D remains ambiguous. There are 13 residues in the CDR3. Per the germline V gene, CDR1 is LGHDT and CDR2 is YNNKEL (reference sequence). The V and J ends lost 0 bases and 6 bases respectively, with 6 bases between them. Written as DNA, the CDR3 is TGTGCCAGCAGCCAAGACCCCATTCAGCCCCAGCATTTT. Its translation: CASSQDPIQPQHF.

The chain carries TRBV5-1 and TRBJ1-2; 7 nucleotides align to TRBD1. CDR3 size: 13 residues. Germline V CDR1 and CDR2: SGHRS, YFSETQ. The trim removed 2 bases at V and 6 bases at J, leaving 4 bases unmatched. In DNA form, the CDR3 reads TGCGCCAGCAGCTTTGGTACAGGGGATGGCTACACCTTC. This sequence encodes CASSFGTGDGYTF.

The chain uses TRBV3-1 (or the pseudogene TRBV3-2) and TRBJ2-5; D is ambiguous. V was cut by 3 bases and J by 4 bases, with 12 bases left in between. Germline CDR1 is LGHDT and CDR2 is YNNKEL (reference sequence). The CDR3 is 14 amino acids. The CDR3 region has the DNA TGTGCCAGCAGCCAGATGGCAGGCGGAGAGACCCAGTACTTC. This encodes CASSQMAGGETQYF.

This sequence joins TRBV5-1 and TRBJ1-1; D not certain. Germline-derived CDR1 and CDR2 are SGHRS and YFSETQ. This CDR3 comprises 13 residues. Deletions cut 4 bases from V and 3 bases from J, with 10 bases between. CDR3 in DNA: TGCGCCAGCAGCCCTACGGCGGACACTGAAGCTTTCTTT. Translating gives CASSPTADTEAFF. The complete variable domain, with remaining parts taken from reference TRBV5-1 and TRBJ1-1, reads KAGVTQTPRYLIKTRGQQVTLSCSPISGHRSVSWYQQTPGQGLQFLFEYFSETQRNKGNFPGRFSGRQFSNSRSEMNVSTLELGDSALYLCASSPTADTEAFFGQGTRLTVV.

The J gene is TRBJ1-1, the V gene TRBV6-6; 8 nucleotides align to TRBD1. CDR1 is MNHNY, CDR2 SVGAGI, per germline (reference sequence). Unmatched junction bases numbered 2, after V lost 5 bases and J lost 0 bases. This CDR3 is 14 amino acids long. The CDR3: CASSRTGMNTEAFF. CDR3 nucleotide sequence: TGTGCCAGCAGTCGGACAGGGATGAACACTGAAGCTTTCTTT.

The CDR3 region is CAWSARQGANYGYTF. The CDR3 coding sequence is TGTGCCTGGAGTGCCCGACAGGGAGCTAACTATGGCTACACCTTC. The chain links TRBV30 to TRBJ1-2; 7 positions match TRBD1. V lost 1 base, J lost 0 bases, and 5 bases stayed unmatched. Germline V gives CDR1 GTSNPN, CDR2 SVGIG (reference sequence). The CDR3 covers 15 residues.

V is TRBV30 and J is TRBJ1-1; TRBD1 might be the D (5 bases). The CDR3 loop spans 12 amino acids. Germline-derived CDR1 and CDR2 are GTSNPN and SVGIG (reference sequence). V was shortened by 3 bases and J by 5 bases, with 10 bases between the two germline ends. The CDR3 is CAWRAGRTEAFF. The CDR3 DNA sequence: TGTGCCTGGAGGGCAGGGAGGACTGAAGCTTTCTTT. The full variable domain, rest sourced from reference TRBV30 and TRBJ1-1, is SQTIHQWPATLVQPVGSPLSLECTVEGTSNPNLYWYRQAAGRGLQLLFYSVGIGQISSEVPQNLSASRPQDRQFILSSKKLLLSDSGFYLCAWRAGRTEAFFGQGTRLTVV.

The chain uses TRBV9 and TRBJ2-1; TRBD2 matches 7 bases. This CDR3 spans 14 amino acids. Trimming removed 3 bases from V and 6 bases from J; junction bases left unmatched: 6. The germline CDR1 and CDR2 sequences are SGDLS and YYNGEE. The DNA for the CDR3 is TGTGCCAGCAGCGAGGCGGGAGCTCGCAATGAGCAGTTCTTC. This codes for CASSEAGARNEQFF.

This chain uses TRBV19 with TRBJ2-2; D gene uncertain. CDR3 length: 11 residues. Trimming shortened V by 9 bases and J by 0 bases, and 2 bases separated the two germline ends. Germline CDR1 reads LNHDA; CDR2 reads SQIVND (reference sequence). This CDR3 reads CASTNTGELFF. The CDR3 DNA is TGTGCCAGCACGAACACCGGGGAGCTGTTTTTT.

In DNA form, the CDR3 reads TGTGCCAGTAGTATAAGACAGGGGACTAATGAAAAACTGTTTTTT. It codes for CASSIRQGTNEKLFF. V is TRBV19 and J is TRBJ1-4; 8 nucleotides agree with TRBD1. V lost 2 bases to trimming and J lost 2 bases; unmatched junction nucleotides: 1. Germline V lookup: CDR1 LNHDA, CDR2 SQIVND (reference sequence). This CDR3 has 15 amino acids.

This sequence joins TRBV30 and TRBJ1-2, with D unresolved. V was shortened by 5 bases and J by 7 bases, with 17 bases between the two germline ends. Germline V gene data show CDR1 as GTSNPN and CDR2 as SVGIG (reference sequence). This CDR3 has 13 residues. The CDR3 region has the DNA TGTGCCTGGTCCCCCCTACAGTTGAGTGGCTACACCTTC. The encoded protein is CAWSPLQLSGYTF.

There are a few counts of this clone. V and J are TRBV5-4 and TRBJ1-1; no clear D. CDR1 and CDR2 (germline): SGHNT, YYREEE (reference sequence). The germline V and J ends were trimmed by 3 bases and 6 bases, with 15 bases remaining between them. The CDR3 has 14 residues. The CDR3 DNA follows: TGTGCCAGCAGCTCTGCCATGATCGACTCTGAAGCTTTCTTT. Its protein is CASSSAMIDSEAFF.

The J gene is TRBJ2-7, the V gene TRBV27; 10 positions agree with TRBD2. CDR1 MNHEY and CDR2 SMNVEV come from the germline V gene (reference sequence). The CDR3 has 14 residues. The trim removed 4 bases at V and 3 bases at J, leaving 3 bases unmatched. CDR3 in amino acids: CASSSRLAGYEQYF. The CDR3 DNA sequence: TGTGCCAGCAGTTCCCGACTAGCGGGCTACGAGCAGTACTTC.